The T cell receptor (beta chain) under discussion was sequenced for a study of human T cells and chemical hapten exposure. The table lists this clonotype with a few counts. Individual cDNA molecules (in the library) carried attached unique molecular identifiers. TCRdb re-called the RACE reads with MiXCR, one entry per CDR3 protein. This table holds 120,000 or so distinct CDR3 sequences, 11% found once. The germline CDR1 and CDR2 sequences are GTSNPN and SVGIG (reference sequence). V gave up 4 bases and J gave up 0 bases; unmatched junction bases: 3. The CDR3 loop spans 14 amino acids. The time point here: patch test 3, about 24 weeks after DPC sensitization. Treatment given: therapeutic diphenylcyclopropenone sensitization with weekly scalp DPC.

This specimen consisted of whole blood, obtained in connection with sensitization to the hapten diphenylcyclopropenone (DPC). This receptor was taken from a woman between 50 and 59 years old with alopecia areata. Some clones in this sample may be carry-over from other donors' samples. The chain is built from TRBV30 and TRBJ2-1; 7 bases align to TRBD1. For the CDR3, the DNA is TGTGCCTGGACAGGGGACAGCTCCTACAATGAGCAGTTCTTC. Translated, it gives CAWTGDSSYNEQFF.